The 16 T cell receptor beta chains below were found in one sample sequenced in a study of cytomegalovirus exposure and HLA in healthy donors. The PCR was carried out with 60 Vbeta primers and 13 Jbeta primers. Profiled with immunoSEQ multiplex PCR; TCRdb holds only in-frame clones, not every one. The sample totals 55,000 to 85,000 clones. The sequenced material came from PBMCs. These TCRs come from a female donor in good health and CMV-seropositive.

This sequence joins TRBV4-1 and TRBJ2-7, with a possible D match to TRBD1 (5 bases). This CDR3 spans 15 amino acids. Germline CDR1 and CDR2: MGHRA and YSYEKL. Trimming stripped 0 bases from V and 4 bases from J, with 13 bases between. The CDR3 sequence is CASSQDNGREYEQYF. CDR3 DNA sequence: TGCGCCAGCAGCCAAGATAACGGCAGGGAATACGAGCAGTACTTC.

The chain links TRBV7-2 to TRBJ1-6; 7 bases are shared with TRBD1. V gave up 0 bases and J gave up 9 bases; unmatched junction bases: 5. From germline, CDR1 is SGHTA and CDR2 FQGNSA. This CDR3 is 15 amino acids long. The CDR3 reads CASSLASGQASPLHF. CDR3 nucleotides: TGTGCCAGCAGCTTAGCGAGTGGACAGGCTTCACCCCTCCACTTT.

This chain links TRBV7-9 with TRBJ2-3; D remains unclear. Trimming cost V 1 base and J 0 bases, with 11 bases left between them. The length of the CDR3 is 16 residues. Germline loops: CDR1 SEHNR, CDR2 FQNEAQ (reference sequence). DNA for the CDR3: TGTGCCAGCAGCTTAGGTTACAGAACTAGCACAGATACGCAGTATTTT. Protein sequence: CASSLGYRTSTDTQYF.

V is TRBV6-1 and J is TRBJ2-2; TRBD1 matches 9 bases. Germline V gene lookup returns CDR1 MNHNS and CDR2 SASEGT. V shed 4 bases and J 6 bases; nucleotides not matched to a gene: 6. There are 15 residues in the CDR3. In DNA form, the CDR3 reads TGTGCCAGCAGTGCAAACCGGGACAGGGCCGGGGAGCTGTTTTTT. Its translation: CASSANRDRAGELFF.

The chain is built from TRBV29-1 and TRBJ2-1; the match to TRBD2 covers 10 bases. With V trimmed by 7 bases and J by 2 bases, 2 bases remained unmatched. The CDR3 sequence is 13 residues long. Germline V gene sequence: CDR1 SQVTM, CDR2 ANQGSEA. The CDR3 here is CSAGLAAYNEQFF. Written as DNA, the CDR3 is TGCAGCGCTGGACTAGCGGCCTACAATGAGCAGTTCTTC.

The chain carries TRBV6-5 and TRBJ2-7; D may be TRBD1 (6 bases). This CDR3 is built from 14 residues. Trimming shortened V by 2 bases and J by 3 bases, and 11 bases separated the two germline ends. The germline V gene has CDR1 MNHEY and CDR2 SVGAGI. The CDR3 loop reads CASSYGGQFYEQYF. Here the CDR3 DNA reads TGTGCCAGCAGTTACGGAGGACAGTTCTACGAGCAGTACTTC.

The chain is built from TRBV28 and TRBJ1-2; possibly TRBD1 for D (5 bases). This CDR3 spans 15 amino acids. CDR1 is MDHEN, CDR2 SYDVKM, per germline. The V end was cut by 5 bases, the J end by 0 bases, with 13 bases between. CDR3 protein: CASSPRSGPNYGYTF. CDR3 coding DNA: TGTGCCAGCAGTCCCCGATCAGGGCCTAACTATGGCTACACCTTC.

The chain recombines TRBV5-1 with TRBJ2-1; 12 nucleotides align to TRBD2. After removal of 4 bases from V and 4 bases from J, the junction contained 3 bases not matched to a gene. The germline CDR1 and CDR2 sequences are SGHRS and YFSETQ. This CDR3 contains 15 residues. The CDR3 sequence is CASSPTSGSYNEQFF. CDR3 nucleotides: TGCGCCAGCAGCCCGACTAGCGGGAGTTACAATGAGCAGTTCTTC. The whole variable domain, filled in from reference TRBV5-1 and TRBJ2-1, reads KAGVTQTPRYLIKTRGQQVTLSCSPISGHRSVSWYQQTPGQGLQFLFEYFSETQRNKGNFPGRFSGRQFSNSRSEMNVSTLELGDSALYLCASSPTSGSYNEQFFGPGTRLTVL.

The chain links TRBV20-1 to TRBJ1-1; D remains ambiguous. The V end was cut by 6 bases, the J end by 8 bases, with 10 bases between. CDR3 size: 10 residues. Germline V gives CDR1 DFQATT, CDR2 SNEGSKA (reference sequence). CDR3 sequence reads: CSAATREAFF. The CDR3 region has the DNA TGCAGTGCCGCCACCAGAGAAGCTTTCTTT.

The V gene is TRBV4-3, the J gene TRBJ1-4; 7 positions agree with TRBD1. The V and J ends lost 1 base and 0 bases, in that order; junction bases with no gene match: 5. The CDR3 has 17 residues. Germline values: CDR1 LGHNA, CDR2 YSLEER. CDR3 in DNA: TGCGCCAGCAGCCAAGTAAGGACAGGCACAACTAATGAAAAACTGTTTTTT. Amino acids: CASSQVRTGTTNEKLFF.

This sequence joins TRBV6-5 and TRBJ1-2, with 8 bases fitting TRBD1. J gave up 7 bases and V 4 bases, and 5 bases lay outside the gene matches. The CDR3 length is 13 residues. Germline CDR1 reads MNHEY; CDR2 reads SVGAGI. The CDR3 coding sequence is TGTGCCAGCAGTTTCCAGACAGGGGCTGGCTACACCTTC. The encoded protein is CASSFQTGAGYTF.

The chain has TRBV4-3 and TRBJ1-1, with 9 nucleotides matching TRBD1. V shed 0 bases and J 3 bases; nucleotides not matched to a gene: 8. Per the germline V gene, CDR1 is LGHNA and CDR2 is YSLEER. There are 17 residues in the CDR3. CDR3 in DNA: TGCGCCAGCAGCCAAGATGATAGTGGGACAGGGCACACTGAAGCTTTCTTT. This codes for CASSQDDSGTGHTEAFF.

For this clone: A junction end diverges from the germline sequence, so it may reflect a read error. V is TRBV7-2 and J is TRBJ2-7; perhaps TRBD1 as D (6 bases). The CDR3 is made up of 12 amino acids. CDR1 SGHTA and CDR2 FQGNSA come from the germline V gene. CDR3: CASSFPGVPITF. In DNA, the CDR3 is TGTGCCAGCAGCTTCCCAGGGGTACCCATTACATTC.

In the case of this clone: No conserved phenylalanine or tryptophan ends this CDR3, so it is likely a read error. This chain connects TRBV30 to TRBJ1-5; D remains ambiguous. V lost 5 bases to trimming and J lost 6 bases, with 17 bases between them. Germline V gene data show CDR1 as GTSNPN and CDR2 as SVGIG (reference sequence). The CDR3 runs 14 residues. The CDR3 nucleotides read TGTGCCTGGGGAGGAATTACCGAGGGTCAGCCCCAGCATTTG. It yields the protein CAWGGITEGQPQHL.

The chain is built from TRBV2 and TRBJ1-1, with D possibly matching TRBD1 (6 bases). Between the trimmed V and J ends, which lost 7 bases and 0 bases, there was a span of 9 bases. CDR1 and CDR2 (germline): SNHLY, FYNNEI. The CDR3 is made up of 13 amino acids. The CDR3, as DNA: TGTGCCAGCATCAGGGGCATGAACACTGAAGCTTTCTTT. It is translated as CASIRGMNTEAFF.

This chain links TRBV5-1 with TRBJ1-4; no clear D gene. CDR1 and CDR2 from the germline V gene are SGHRS and YFSETQ. Between the trimmed V and J ends, which lost 0 bases and 4 bases, there was a span of 10 bases. The CDR3 is 15 amino acids. CDR3 protein: CASSLVAGFNEKLFF. The DNA of the CDR3 is TGCGCCAGCAGCTTGGTGGCGGGATTTAATGAAAAACTGTTTTTT.